The rows below give T cell receptor beta chains drawn from one sample of a study of radiotherapy plus CTLA-4 blockade in lung cancer. The protocol was immunoSEQ multiplex PCR, while the TCRdb copy is restricted to in-frame clones and leaves out a portion. This sample yields 40,000 to 50,000 clones, of which around 86% are seen a single time; about 3.6% belongs to the top ten. This specimen consisted of peripheral blood, obtained from a patient treated with radiotherapy plus ipilimumab. The receptors originated from a human donor with non-small cell lung cancer who had stable disease on radiotherapy plus ipilimumab. CDR3s include the opening cysteine and the closing phenylalanine or tryptophan. A D gene is named only where the DNA matches it firmly. Rows may omit the clone size; those that give it use once, few, many or a size class.

j_gene,abundance,d_gene,v_gene,CDR3aa,CDR3nt
TRBJ2-3,-,-,TRBV7-2,CASSPGHRRGTDTQYF,TGTGCCAGCAGCCCTGGGCACAGGAGGGGCACAGATACGCAGTATTTT
TRBJ2-7,few,-,TRBV28,CASSLSGPIYEQYF,TGTGCCAGCAGTTTAAGTGGCCCCATCTACGAGCAGTACTTC
TRBJ1-2,-,TRBD1,TRBV6-1,CASSVNRGPYGYTF,TGTGCCAGCAGTGTCAACAGGGGGCCCTATGGCTACACCTTC
TRBJ1-2,-,-,TRBV28,CASSLHTDTGGRGYTF,TGTGCCAGCAGTTTACACACGGACACCGGTGGTCGGGGCTACACCTTC
TRBJ2-1,-,TRBD2,TRBV5-1,CASSLGPPSGNNNEQFF,TGCGCCAGCAGCTTGGGACCCCCTAGCGGGAATAACAATGAGCAGTTCTTC
TRBJ2-7,-,-,TRBV30,CAWSMFGSSYEQYF,TGTGCCTGGAGTATGTTTGGGAGCTCCTACGAGCAGTACTTC
TRBJ1-1,-,-,TRBV10-3,CAISEGQPPTFF,TGTGCCATCAGTGAGGGACAACCCCCGACTTTCTTT
TRBJ1-2,-,TRBD1,TRBV5-6,CASSSTGTGAGYGYTF,TGTGCCAGCAGCTCCACCGGGACAGGGGCGGGCTACGGCTACACCTTC
TRBJ2-1,-,TRBD2,TRBV7-2,CASSLELASQFF,TGTGCCAGCAGCTTAGAACTAGCGAGTCAGTTCTTC
TRBJ2-7,once,TRBD1,TRBV7-2,CASSSDRGPYEQYF,TGTGCCAGCAGTTCAGACAGGGGGCCCTACGAGCAGTACTTC
TRBJ1-4,-,TRBD1,TRBV19,CASSTGQGSEKLFF,TGTGCCAGTAGTACCGGACAGGGTTCTGAAAAACTGTTTTTT
TRBJ2-2,-,-,TRBV11-2,CASSLDSRDNTGELFF,TGTGCCAGCAGCTTAGATTCGCGGGATAACACCGGGGAGCTGTTTTTT
TRBJ2-3,-,TRBD2,TRBV5-1,CASSLSGGGLDTQYF,TGCGCCAGCAGCTTATCCGGGGGGGGATTAGATACGCAGTATTTT
TRBJ1-5,-,TRBD1,TRBV28,CASSSADRGFRNQPQHF,TGTGCCAGCAGTTCTGCAGACAGGGGGTTTCGCAATCAGCCCCAGCATTTT
TRBJ1-1,-,-,TRBV27,CASRNMNTEAFF,TGTGCCAGCAGGAACATGAACACTGAAGCTTTCTTT
TRBJ2-2,-,TRBD2,TRBV18,CASSPELAGNTGELFF,TGTGCCAGCTCACCCGAGCTAGCGGGTAACACCGGGGAGCTGTTTTTT
TRBJ2-5,once,-,TRBV19,CASSAAGIQETQYF,TGTGCCAGTAGTGCGGCCGGGATACAAGAGACCCAGTACTTC
TRBJ2-7,-,TRBD1,TRBV7-9,CASSLAWDRGTYEQYF,TGTGCCAGCAGCTTAGCGTGGGACAGGGGAACCTACGAGCAGTACTTC
TRBJ2-6,-,-,TRBV7-2,CASSLDSGANVLTF,TGTGCCAGCAGCTTAGATTCGGGGGCCAACGTCCTGACTTTC
TRBJ2-7,-,-,TRBV7-2,CASSLVTGSYEQYF,TGTGCCAGCAGCTTAGTAACGGGTTCCTACGAGCAGTACTTC
TRBJ2-2,-,TRBD2,TRBV7-3,CASSTTGTSGRAGELFF,TGTGCCAGCAGCACCACCGGGACTAGCGGGAGAGCCGGGGAGCTGTTTTTT
TRBJ1-4,-,TRBD1,TRBV7-9,CASGDTGASNEKLFF,TGTGCCAGCGGGGACACAGGGGCATCGAATGAAAAACTGTTTTTT
TRBJ2-1,-,-,TRBV27,CASTFSVGHSYNEQFF,TGTGCCAGCACTTTCTCCGTGGGACATTCCTACAATGAGCAGTTCTTC
TRBJ2-7,-,TRBD2,TRBV6-1,CASTLTSSEQYF,TGTGCCAGCACTTTGACTAGCTCCGAGCAGTACTTC
TRBJ2-1,-,TRBD2,TRBV4-3,CASSQEPPSGSRHNEQFF,TGCGCCAGCAGCCAAGAACCCCCTAGCGGGAGCCGTCACAATGAGCAGTTCTTC
TRBJ1-4,few,-,TRBV5-1,CASRGEGEKLFF,TGCGCCAGCAGGGGGGAGGGCGAAAAACTGTTTTTT
TRBJ2-7,-,TRBD2,TRBV5-1,CASSLEPGLNYEQYF,TGCGCCAGCAGCTTGGAACCGGGACTAAACTACGAGCAGTACTTC
TRBJ2-7,-,-,TRBV28,CAWGVGGPYEQYF,TGTGCCTGGGGGGTGGGAGGCCCCTACGAGCAGTACTTC
TRBJ2-7,once,-,TRBV27,CASSLGQSYEQYF,TGTGCCAGCAGCTTGGGCCAGTCCTACGAGCAGTACTTC
TRBJ2-7,-,-,TRBV5-6,CASTTLGPDGLLYEQYF,TGTGCCAGCACCACCCTCGGACCGGACGGACTCCTTTACGAGCAGTACTTC
TRBJ1-5,-,-,TRBV10-3,CAISESYSHNQPQHF,TGTGCCATCAGTGAGTCTTACAGCCACAATCAGCCCCAGCATTTT
TRBJ2-3,-,TRBD1,TRBV28,CASSSGQTTDTQYF,TGTGCCAGCAGTTCGGGACAGACCACAGATACGCAGTATTTT
TRBJ2-5,-,TRBD1,TRBV7-9,CASSLFWGQEETQYF,TGTGCCAGCAGCTTATTTTGGGGACAGGAGGAGACCCAGTACTTC
TRBJ2-1,-,TRBD2,TRBV18,CASSPLAGVRNEQFF,TGTGCCAGCTCACCTTTAGCGGGAGTCAGGAATGAGCAGTTCTTC
TRBJ2-7,-,TRBD2,TRBV4-2,CASSQEGGLAGLSYEQYF,TGTGCCAGCAGCCAAGAAGGGGGACTAGCGGGGCTTTCCTACGAGCAGTACTTC
TRBJ2-1,-,-,TRBV14,CASSQDLGLATREQFF,TGTGCCAGCAGCCAAGATCTTGGGCTAGCGACCCGTGAGCAGTTCTTC
TRBJ2-7,-,TRBD1,TRBV25-1,CASSGSLPGQGFYEQYF,TGTGCCAGCAGTGGTTCCCTGCCGGGACAGGGGTTCTACGAGCAGTACTTC
TRBJ1-4,-,TRBD1,TRBV7-8,CASSLAEGARANEKLFF,TGTGCCAGCAGCTTAGCGGAGGGGGCGCGAGCTAATGAAAAACTGTTTTTT
TRBJ1-5,-,-,TRBV18,CASSPNRGAEQPQHF,TGTGCCAGCTCACCGAATCGGGGTGCAGAACAGCCCCAGCATTTT
TRBJ2-1,-,-,TRBV7-9,CASSRLVPNEQFF,TGTGCCAGCAGTCGACTAGTTCCCAATGAGCAGTTCTTC
TRBJ2-7,-,TRBD2,TRBV10-2,CASSVGLGGRSGEQYF,TGCGCCAGCAGTGTTGGGCTGGGCGGGAGATCGGGCGAGCAGTACTTC
TRBJ1-2,-,TRBD1,TRBV2,CASSARDRGDYGYTF,TGTGCCAGCAGTGCCCGGGACAGGGGGGACTATGGCTACACCTTC
TRBJ2-7,once,-,TRBV19,CASSTLFGVETNHEQYF,TGTGCCAGTAGTACTTTATTCGGGGTGGAGACCAACCACGAGCAGTACTTC
TRBJ2-7,-,-,TRBV4-2,CASSQERHYEQYF,TGTGCCAGCAGCCAAGAAAGACACTACGAGCAGTACTTC
TRBJ1-5,-,-,TRBV6-1,CASGGQVDQPQHF,TGTGCCAGCGGCGGGCAGGTAGATCAGCCCCAGCATTTT
TRBJ2-3,-,TRBD2,TRBV7-6,CASSLGRPGLAGAATDTQYF,TGTGCCAGCAGCTTAGGGCGACCGGGACTAGCGGGAGCAGCTACAGATACGCAGTATTTT
TRBJ2-4,once,-,TRBV5-4,CASSRTGEQNIQYF,TGTGCCAGCAGCCGAACGGGGGAACAAAACATTCAGTACTTC
TRBJ2-7,-,TRBD2,TRBV27,CASSLRTSGAYEQYF,TGTGCCAGCAGTTTAAGGACTAGCGGGGCCTACGAGCAGTACTTC
TRBJ2-2,-,-,TRBV7-7,CASSLAMETGELFF,TGTGCTAGCAGCTTAGCTATGGAGACCGGGGAGCTGTTTTTT
TRBJ1-2,-,TRBD1,TRBV7-2,CASSRGTGNYGYTF,TGTGCCAGCAGCAGAGGGACAGGGAACTATGGCTACACCTTC
TRBJ2-5,-,-,TRBV5-4,CASSGNRGGETQYF,TGTGCCAGCAGCGGCAACAGGGGGGGAGAGACCCAGTACTTC
TRBJ2-5,-,TRBD1,TRBV7-2,CASSPWTGGETQYF,TGTGCCAGCAGCCCCTGGACAGGGGGGGAGACCCAGTACTTC
TRBJ1-3,-,-,TRBV18,CASSPQGVLGGRNTIYF,TGTGCCAGCTCACCTCAAGGGGTCCTAGGCGGACGAAACACCATATATTTT
TRBJ1-5,-,-,TRBV7-2,CASSPTPGQPQHF,TGTGCCAGCAGCCCGACCCCAGGTCAGCCCCAGCATTTT